The clone carrying this T cell receptor (beta chain) was seen only a few times. Its antigen is unidentified. Trimming cost V 2 bases and J 8 bases, with 15 bases left between them. CDR3 length: 15 residues. Germline V gene sequence: CDR1 SEHNR, CDR2 FQNEAQ (reference sequence). Each CDR3 protein is one row after TCRdb ran MiXCR on the 5' RACE reads. The data contain 300,000 to 400,000 distinct CDR3 sequences, approximately 27% of them seen just once; the ten biggest clones take up 13%. The data were obtained in a study of T-cell memory formation after mild COVID-19. Study context: Most TCR clusters belonged to a single donor.

Study conclusions and caveats: Memory sampled before infection contained some responding clones, suggesting cross-reactive memory joined. The study found balanced CD4/CD8 in clones contracting day 15 to 85 and a CD4+ lean in later expanders.

The chain combines TRBV7-9 with TRBJ1-4; the D is unclear. The receptor's source is an adult woman who had mild COVID-19 (a few samples of this study predate the infection). Cell type and time point are not known. Sequences were obtained from PBMCs or a T cell subset sorted from them (not recorded which). The CDR3 region has the DNA TGTGCCAGCAGCTTAACCTCCAGGATCGGAGAAAAACTGTTTTTT. Residues: CASSLTSRIGEKLFF. Full variable domain (missing parts from reference TRBV7-9 and TRBJ1-4): DTGVSQNPRHKITKRGQNVTFRCDPISEHNRLYWYRQTLGQGPEFLTYFQNEAQLEKSRLLSDRFSAERPKGSFSTLEIQRTEQGDSAMYLCASSLTSRIGEKLFFGSGTQLSVL.